A selection of T cell receptor beta chains follows, all from one sample in a study of cytomegalovirus exposure and HLA in healthy donors. This table comes from immunoSEQ multiplex PCR, and its TCRdb copy is limited to in-frame clones, with some not included. The sample lists roughly 98,000 clones, over 65% occurring once. The source material was PBMCs. These receptors were collected from a man aged 40-55 years in good health and CMV-seronegative. CDR3s include the opening cysteine and the closing phenylalanine or tryptophan. A D gene is named only where the DNA matches it firmly. Rows may omit the clone size; those that give it use once, few, many or a size class.

v_call,clone_size,j_call,d_call,cdr3_nt,cdr3_aa
TRBV19,few,TRBJ2-2,NA,TGTGCCAGTAGCGGGGAGGTAACCGGGGAGCTGTTTTTT,CASSGEVTGELFF
TRBV5-1,NA,TRBJ1-1,NA,TGCGCCAGCAGCGAACCCAGGGGTGAAGCTTTCTTT,CASSEPRGEAFF
TRBV6-1,NA,TRBJ1-5,NA,TGTGCCAGCAGTGACAGGGGCAATCAGCCCCAGCATTTT,CASSDRGNQPQHF
TRBV5-5,NA,TRBJ2-7,TRBD1,TGTGCCAGCAGCCCGGGACAGGCTGCCTACGAGCAGTACTTC,CASSPGQAAYEQYF
TRBV28,once,TRBJ1-1,TRBD1,TGTGCCAGCAGTCTAAGACAGGGAATGAACACTGAAGCTTTCTTT,CASSLRQGMNTEAFF
TRBV5-1,NA,TRBJ2-3,NA,TGCGCCAGCAGCTCCGGAGGCGGGGTGAGCACAGATACGCAGTATTTT,CASSSGGGVSTDTQYF
TRBV7-8,NA,TRBJ2-2,TRBD2,TGTGCCAGCACTAGCGGGAGAGTCGGCACCGGGGAGCTGTTTTTT,CASTSGRVGTGELFF
TRBV18,few,TRBJ2-7,TRBD2,TGTGCCAGCTCTCATCCGGGACTAGCGGGTACCGAGCAGTACTTC,CASSHPGLAGTEQYF
TRBV7-8,NA,TRBJ2-7,TRBD1,TGTGCCAGCAGCTGGGGACAGGGCTACGAGCAGTACTTC,CASSWGQGYEQYF
TRBV6-8,NA,TRBJ2-2,TRBD1,TGTGCCAGCAGTTACTCGGACAGGGGGCGAACCGGGGAGCTGTTTTTT,CASSYSDRGRTGELFF